These 13 T cell receptor beta chains share one sample of origin, sequenced in a study of blood T cell repertoires in COVID-19. Assay: immunoSEQ multiplex PCR; the TCRdb copy retains only in-frame clones and omits some. Found here are some 50,000 clones, about 90% of them singletons; the top ten hold around 6.4%. Sequencing was carried out using peripheral blood. The receptors were sampled from a man aged 65 to 79 with active COVID-19.

CDR3: CSVETVTYGYTF. CDR3 nucleotide sequence: TGCAGCGTTGAAACAGTAACCTATGGCTACACCTTC. The chain recombines TRBV29-1 with TRBJ1-2; D unresolved. There are 12 residues in the CDR3. CDR1 is SQVTM and CDR2 is ANQGSEA in the germline V gene. V lost 2 bases, J lost 4 bases, and 8 bases lay in between.

The chain links TRBV7-9 to TRBJ1-3; maybe TRBD1 (6 bases). Germline assignment: CDR1 SEHNR and CDR2 FQNEAQ (reference sequence). This CDR3 is 16 amino acids long. Trimming took 5 bases from V and 0 from J, leaving 14 bases between them. CDR3 amino acids: CASSPRTGISGNTIYF. In DNA form, the CDR3 reads TGTGCCAGCAGCCCCCGAACAGGGATCTCTGGAAACACCATATATTTT.

This chain uses TRBV6-6 with TRBJ2-5, with TRBD1 as a possible D gene (5 bases). This CDR3 is built from 13 residues. Deletions cut 2 bases from V and 2 bases from J, with 6 bases between. Germline-derived CDR1 and CDR2 are MNHNY and SVGAGI (reference sequence). CDR3 in amino acids: CASSYPGQETQYF. The CDR3 DNA follows: TGTGCCAGCAGTTACCCAGGGCAAGAGACCCAGTACTTC.

The chain carries TRBV7-9 and TRBJ2-1; 7 bases are shared with TRBD1. Trimming removed 4 bases from V and 0 bases from J; junction bases left unmatched: 6. CDR1 is SEHNR, CDR2 FQNEAQ, per germline (reference sequence). This CDR3 contains 16 residues. CDR3 sequence: CASSSQTGSSYNEQFF. CDR3 nucleotide sequence: TGTGCCAGCAGCTCTCAGACAGGGAGCTCCTACAATGAGCAGTTCTTC.

The V call is TRBV28, the J call TRBJ2-1, with D possibly matching TRBD2 (6 bases). The V gene lost 3 bases and the J gene lost 9 bases, with 15 bases spanning the gap. Germline V lookup: CDR1 MDHEN, CDR2 SYDVKM. This CDR3 comprises 14 residues. CDR3 in amino acids: CASSLGLPVGEQFF. Here the CDR3 DNA reads TGTGCCAGCAGTTTGGGACTCCCGGTCGGTGAGCAGTTCTTC.

The CDR3 DNA follows: TGTGCCAGCAGCCTACAGGGAAATCAGCCCCAGCATTTT. Translating it yields CASSLQGNQPQHF. This chain uses TRBV7-8 with TRBJ1-5; a possible D gene is TRBD1 (6 bases). Trimming shortened V by 5 bases and J by 4 bases, and 9 bases separated the two germline ends. Per germline, CDR1 SGHVS and CDR2 FQNEAQ. This CDR3 region has 13 residues.

The chain carries TRBV29-1 and TRBJ1-2, with 7 bases matching TRBD1. CDR1 is SQVTM, CDR2 ANQGSEA, per germline. V was pared by 1 base and J by 6 bases, with 5 bases of the junction left unmatched. CDR3 size: 13 residues. The CDR3 sequence is CSVEGQTGNGYTF. CDR3 nucleotide sequence: TGCAGCGTTGAAGGTCAGACAGGGAATGGCTACACCTTC.

The chain links TRBV7-9 to TRBJ2-6, with TRBD1 matching 9 bases. This CDR3 has 19 residues. J gave up 0 bases and V 1 base, and 7 bases lay outside the gene matches. Per germline, CDR1 SEHNR and CDR2 FQNEAQ (reference sequence). For the CDR3, the DNA is TGTGCCAGCAGCTTAGGTGTGGACAGGGGCCTCTCTGGGGCCAACGTCCTGACTTTC. Amino acid sequence: CASSLGVDRGLSGANVLTF.

This rearrangement joins TRBV24-1 to TRBJ2-3, with 7 bases that match TRBD1. V gave up 2 bases and J gave up 1 base; unmatched junction bases: 8. This CDR3 contains 17 residues. CDR1 is KGHDR and CDR2 is SFDVKD in the germline V gene. Written as DNA, the CDR3 is TGTGCCACCAGTGATTCCCTAGACAGGGTGGGCACAGATACGCAGTATTTT. This translates into CATSDSLDRVGTDTQYF.

V usage is TRBV19 and J usage is TRBJ1-2; D remains ambiguous. This CDR3 spans 14 amino acids. Germline CDR1 and CDR2: LNHDA and SQIVND (reference sequence). Trimming stripped 7 bases from V and 3 bases from J, with 15 bases between. The CDR3 reads CASNGREFDYGYTF. For the CDR3, the DNA is TGTGCCAGTAATGGGCGAGAGTTTGACTATGGCTACACCTTC.

This rearrangement joins TRBV5-1 to TRBJ2-2, with D possibly matching TRBD1 (6 bases). Germline V lookup: CDR1 SGHRS, CDR2 YFSETQ. There are 14 residues in the CDR3. Trimming pared 5 bases from V and 1 base from J, leaving 9 bases between. CDR3 nucleotide sequence: TGCGCCAGCAGTAGGGACATGAACACCGGGGAGCTGTTTTTT. Residues: CASSRDMNTGELFF.

The V and J genes are TRBV6-2 or TRBV6-3 and TRBJ2-7; D might be TRBD2 (6 bases). Trimming removed 2 bases from V and 2 bases from J, with 10 bases in between. From germline, CDR1 is MNHEY and CDR2 SVGEGT. The CDR3 extends over 14 amino acids. CDR3 amino acids: CASSYMGGTYEQYF. CDR3 nucleotide sequence: TGTGCCAGCAGTTACATGGGCGGGACCTACGAGCAGTACTTC.

V usage is TRBV24-1 and J usage is TRBJ1-4; D unclear. This CDR3 has 13 amino acids. With 6 bases removed from V and 0 bases from J, the gap between germline ends came to 4 bases. Looked up from germline, CDR1 is KGHDR and CDR2 is SFDVKD. This CDR3 reads CATSPATNEKLFF. The CDR3, as DNA: TGTGCCACCAGTCCGGCAACTAATGAAAAACTGTTTTTT.